The following is a T cell receptor (beta chain) sequence with its context. This clone appeared a single time. Its antigen is currently not known. Nothing much larger sits one base from this clone, and base qualities are not available. These data belong to a study of PD-L1 blockade in urothelial cancer (TCRdb year 2017). With regard to the full study: Every patient began therapy at some point between 2013 and 2015 and was given atezolizumab 1,200 mg intravenously every 3 weeks. About 85% of the roughly 29 patients were identified as males with urothelial cancer of bladder origin, and a prior smoking history was reported by 18 of 29 patients. Patients had an ECOG performance status of 0 or 1 and had received between 0 and 3 prior chemotherapy regimens. Blood samples were analyzed at two time points: 3 weeks after treatment start (second dose) and 6 weeks after treatment start. Blood samples gave a median of about 150,000 T cells and roughly 83,000 unique TCRs, with a median clonality of roughly 0.081. The study was an exploratory multi-omic analysis of somatic, immune and clinical correlates of response to PD-L1 blockade with atezolizumab in urothelial cancer. Pretreatment tumor samples and matched peripheral blood, collected serially before and after atezolizumab treatment, underwent TCR sequencing. Progression-free survival longer than 6 months counted as durable clinical benefit, and TCR features were additionally tested against both progression-free and overall survival. In the same patients, pretreatment tumors underwent whole exome sequencing and RNA sequencing in addition to TCR sequencing. Durable clinical benefit was achieved by nine patients but not by the remaining 20. Pretreatment blood TCR-seq was available for about 27 patients, at least one posttreatment blood collection was obtained for 25 or so patients, and tumor TCR-seq was available for 25 or so patients.

V is shortened by 4 bases, J by 2 bases, and the region joining them spans 9 bases. Per the germline V gene, SQVTM is the CDR1 and ANQGSEA is the CDR2. The CDR3 runs 13 amino acids, cysteine and phenylalanine included. Of all the DNA, just the CDR3 is kept, 39 bases in frame from base 1. The time point label on this specimen signifies: peripheral blood 6 weeks after treatment start. The cohort included about 30 patients with locally advanced or metastatic urothelial carcinoma who were treated at Memorial Sloan Kettering on a trial protocol. Peripheral blood mononuclear cells were collected pretreatment and during treatment, at between 1 and 8 total time points per patient. The Qiagen DNeasy Blood extraction kit was used to purify genomic DNA from total PBMCs and tumor samples. PBMCs were collected pretreatment and during treatment, and were isolated and stored as previously described. Each PCR received spiked-in synthetic TCR analog templates so that absolute template abundance could be estimated from read counts. The immunoSEQ assay used bias-controlled V and J gene primers to amplify TCRbeta CDR3 regions from genomic DNA. Rearranged TCRbeta segments were sequenced at approximately 20X coverage. The paper's processing steps were these. Sequencing errors were corrected by clustering, and CDR3s were annotated against IMGT so that V, D and J genes could be assigned. Downstream analyses used only productive TCRbeta rearrangements and left out out-of-frame or stop-codon sequences. Clonality was computed as one minus Shannon entropy normalized by the log of the number of unique productive sequences. Clones differing between time points or between blood and tumor were identified by Fisher's exact test with Benjamini-Hochberg correction at adjusted p below 0.01. Imported from immuneACCESS, the table was reduced by TCRdb to in-frame sequences with V and J called. These copies leave out some clones; in studies compared against another copy, an unresolved V gene accounts for under half, and the cause of the remainder is not known. The V and J calls and clone size are taken from that table; D and trimming were inferred from the DNA. Across this sample there are fewer than 90,000 clones, with approximately 90% seen only once. The ten largest clones represent approximately 0.89% of the sample.

Results and caveats for the whole study, not just this receptor: Because the sample size was small (n = 29) and many of the analyses were exploratory, the results are meant to be hypothesis-generating. A pretreatment peripheral blood TCR clonality below the median was linked to improved progression-free and overall survival. Among patients with durable benefit, tumor-associated TCR clones showed greater expansion in peripheral blood 3 weeks after treatment started (n ≈ 20, p = 0.022).

Sequences were derived from PBMCs, sampled around atezolizumab (anti-PD-L1) treatment. The receptor's source is a woman of 80 years or more with urothelial cancer. The V gene is TRBV29-1 and the J gene is TRBJ1-5; a weak D assignment points to TRBD1 (6 bases agree). The nucleotides are TGCAGCGTTGGGGCAGGGGGCAATCAGCCCCAGCATTTT. Its amino acids are CSVGAGGNQPQHF.